This T cell receptor (beta chain) was recorded in a study of blood T cell repertoires in COVID-19. Assay: immunoSEQ multiplex PCR; the TCRdb copy retains only in-frame clones and omits some. The sample carries approximately 90,000 clones, about nine tenths recorded once. The CDR3 is 14 residues long. The germline V gene has CDR1 LNHDA and CDR2 SQIVND (reference sequence). The germline V and J ends were trimmed by 5 bases and 2 bases, with 9 bases remaining between them. The chain recombines TRBV19 with TRBJ2-2; D perhaps matches TRBD2 (6 bases). This TCR was recovered from a woman aged 70-85 years with acute or convalescent COVID-19. Source material: peripheral blood. The CDR3 sequence is CASSSSANTGELFF. The CDR3 DNA sequence: TGTGCCAGTAGTTCTAGCGCAAACACCGGGGAGCTGTTTTTT.